This TCR beta chain emerged from a study of cytomegalovirus exposure and HLA in healthy donors listed by TCRdb under 2017. Concerning the study at large: An earlier analysis of approximately 600 of the donors reported approximately 300 Gb of sequence data and roughly 100 million unique TCR beta sequences from around 200 million T cells. Roughly 300 gigabases of sequencing data and tens of millions of unique TCR sequences were included in an early release covering 500 to 750 HLA-typed donors. Of the 300 to 500 genotyped donors, less than 85% were placed in the genetic ancestry cluster associated with self-reported Caucasian donors. The study aimed to test whether signatures of past pathogen exposure could be identified by cataloging public T cell receptors. The study profiled the T cell repertoires of about 720 subjects by immunosequencing and related them to cytomegalovirus serostatus. Besides the first cohort of approximately 670 subjects, a separate validation cohort made up of 120 different subjects was used. The study combined high-throughput TCR immunosequencing, statistical association of individual TCRs with disease status, and machine learning to predict cytomegalovirus infection status. A later analysis re-analyzed previously published TCR beta repertoires from approximately 700 donors and added high-resolution HLA genotyping to study TCR occurrence patterns. Rather than using new phenotypic data, the later analysis identified candidate immune exposures from TCR beta sequences and from how often those sequences occurred across donors. An earlier analysis of 450 to 750 of the donors used high-throughput TCR beta sequencing to judge whether each TCR beta V gene segment behaved as functional or pseudogenic. Donor age, sex, ethnicity and CMV serostatus were compiled together with the repertoire data. Genome-wide SNP genotypes for about 60% of the roughly 670 donors were used in a later genetic analysis, which treated that subset as a discovery cohort. All discovery cohort repertoires had been generated on a single sequencing platform. HLA typing included class I and class II loci at four-digit resolution. The number of donors typed differed by locus, with about 629-640 for A, B, C, DRB1 and DQB1, more than 500 for DQA1, approximately 570 for DPA1, and around 460 for DPB1. About five DR-DQ haplotypes were treated as single units for association and clustering because of strong linkage in the cohort. Among almost 400 genotyped donors of the cohort, an average of around 240,000 unique TCR beta nucleotide sequences were sequenced per donor, roughly 18% of them non-productive. Study-wide conclusions, independent of this receptor: Across donors, most TCR sequences were observed very rarely, whereas some public TCRs were present in many individuals. In this cohort, only TCR beta chains were sequenced, and detectable features were limited by the absence of alpha or paired-chain data. In a later analysis, around 15,000 TCR beta sequences were associated with specific HLA alleles at a false discovery rate of 0.05. Assigning TCR associations to individual alleles was difficult when HLA alleles, especially DR and DQ, strongly co-occurred. In a later analysis, several top co-occurrence clusters were reported to appear linked to parvovirus B19, influenza, CMV and Epstein-Barr virus. Because some donors lacked HLA typing at each locus, the association tests relied only on the typed subset. In vitro tests confirmed that a few of the cytomegalovirus-associated TCR beta chains recognize cytomegalovirus antigens. In a later genetic analysis, a missense DCLRE1C variant was associated with V-gene and J-gene trimming of TCR beta chains, and the association was replicated in an independent cohort. Presence/absence analyses assumed roughly uniform sequencing depth across donors, an assumption that may not hold. Broadly in line with IMGT annotations, most TCR beta V segments showed up in productive rearrangements about 90% or about 30% of the time in an earlier analysis of 450 to 750 of the donors. In a later analysis, most CMV-associated TCR beta chains were found to appear HLA-restricted, with HLA associations seemingly driven largely by CMV exposure. Cytomegalovirus status was reported to be diagnosed by the classifier with high specificity and sensitivity in both the original and validation cohorts. A later analysis found that TCR association rates varied across HLA loci, with DRB1 alleles showing the most associated TCRs and HLA-C alleles the fewest. A later analysis found that HLA-associated TCR beta chains were more clonally expanded and had lower generation probabilities than equally common non-associated chains. In the study, around 150 TCR beta chains were listed as associated with cytomegalovirus. The authors suggested that the approach could potentially be extended to other disease states and immunological phenotypes. CMV serostatus was the only immune exposure information available for the cohort. In a later genetic analysis, fewer N-insertions in productive TCRs were reported among donors in an Asian-associated ancestry cluster than the approximately 630-donor mean. A cluster of highly shared sequence variants was judged likely to be a technical artifact of the sequencing pipeline. Around 16 rarely observed V segments, including chromosome 9 orphons, were excluded from the earlier analysis of some 590 of the donors because counts were too low. Correlated functional status among segregating V segments might be attributable to linkage disequilibrium, but an unknown experimental factor could not be ruled out. Some IMGT-functional V segments, including TRBV6-2 and TRBV6-3, could not be distinguished by the 87-base-pair reads and were therefore excluded. A further reported finding was that TCR beta sequences accurately predicted the HLA-A and HLA-B alleles for most subjects in the first cohort.

Concerning this clone: The target of this receptor is not known. The record has no base qualities; no much larger clone is one base away.

Spanning cysteine to phenylalanine, the CDR3 consists of 13 amino acids. Only the CDR3 portion is preserved as DNA: 39 bases, with reading frame beginning at the first base. At the junction V is shortened by 5 bases and J by 3 bases, with 11 bases in between. The germline V gene gives CDR1 as SGHTA and CDR2 as FQGNSA. The cohort comprised under 700 healthy bone marrow donors. All cohort members were sampled while nominally healthy, although unrecorded immune exposures were likely present. The donor was CMV seronegative and belonged to the group of more than 300 seronegative cohort members. Every donor gave a peripheral blood sample, and the peripheral blood mononuclear cells from that sample were used for TCR beta sequencing. The Qiagen DNeasy Blood Extraction Kit was used to extract genomic DNA from the blood cell samples. The receptor library was made with the immunoSEQ multiplex PCR assay. A mixture of 60 forward primers for TCR Vbeta segments and 13 reverse primers for TCR Jbeta segments was used in the multiplex PCR. The CDR3 region of rearranged TCR beta genes was amplified from genomic DNA by a multiplex PCR assay. On the Illumina HiSeq System, the amplified TCR beta libraries were sequenced as 87-base-pair reads. As for how the authors treated the data: A later analysis counted approximately 76 million unique TCR beta chains across the 640 or so repertoires, and roughly 10 million of these chains were shared by at least two donors. A nearest-neighbor algorithm error-corrected the raw reads and collapsed the reads into unique sequences, merging closely related sequences to remove PCR and sequencing errors. Alignment of CDR3 sequences to IMGT reference sequences was used to assign V, D and J gene segments. For a sequence to be retained, a match of at least six nucleotides was required to both a V gene segment and a J gene segment. Rearrangements were classified as productive when the CDR3 lacked stop codons and remained in frame with V and J, and all other rearrangements were classified as non-productive. Following IMGT convention, CDR3 was defined as the stretch from the second conserved V-encoded cysteine to the conserved J-encoded phenylalanine. The earlier analysis of 550 to 650 of the donors excluded any sequence lacking an unambiguous match to a single V gene segment. An earlier analysis of about 590 of the donors classified V segments as functional when productive rearrangements were above 56.7% and as segregating when the standard deviation between donors was above 5%. A statistical classification framework was developed to diagnose cytomegalovirus status using the catalog of TCR beta chain sequences. V and J gene assignment, in a later analysis, came from comparing TCR nucleotide sequences with IMGT/GENE-DB human TR gene sequences. The TCRdist pipeline was used in a later analysis to assign CDR3 sequences and most-parsimonious VDJ recombination scenarios. In a later analysis, each TCR beta chain was defined by its CDR3 amino acid sequence together with its V-gene family, and reads without a unique V-gene family were excluded. To address suspected cross-contamination and a sequencing artifact, a later analysis removed a few hundred highly shared, low-generation-probability nucleotide sequences. A later analysis calculated a clonal expansion index for each public chain from normalized within-repertoire ranks of inferred template counts. Generation probabilities in a later analysis came from a VDJ recombination model fitted to out-of-frame rearrangements, and those results were checked against IGoR. In a later analysis, TCR-TCR, TCR-HLA and TCR-CMV co-occurrence was scored with hypergeometric tests, and a repertoire-size bias correction was applied to TCR pairs. A later analysis estimated false discovery rates by permuting HLA or CMV assignments 20 times. In a later analysis, co-occurring TCRs were grouped using DBSCAN, with TCRdist sequence similarity added in when clustering inside HLA-allele-positive subsets. For co-occurrence clustering, repertoires with fewer than 30,000 or more than 120,000 public chains were excluded, along with a handful of repertoires with anomalous nucleotide sharing. The source is immuneACCESS, and TCRdb retained only in-frame sequences with V and J called. Part of the clones is not carried over; for the studies checked, unresolved V genes explain less than half of this, and the remainder is unexplained. D and trimming were read from the DNA, whereas the V and J calls and clone size are those reported in that table. The sample data list 100,000 to 150,000 clones, and 76% of these were observed just once. In total, the top ten clones hold about 2% of the sample.

Recombination joined TRBV7-2 with TRBJ2-7; matching of 5 bases hints at TRBD2 as the D gene. This TCR was sampled from a man aged 50-59 years in good health and CMV-seronegative. Sequencing input: PBMCs. The DNA is as follows: TGTGCCAGCAGCCCAGTCGGGGTCTACGAGCAGTACTTC. Its amino acids are CASSPVGVYEQYF.